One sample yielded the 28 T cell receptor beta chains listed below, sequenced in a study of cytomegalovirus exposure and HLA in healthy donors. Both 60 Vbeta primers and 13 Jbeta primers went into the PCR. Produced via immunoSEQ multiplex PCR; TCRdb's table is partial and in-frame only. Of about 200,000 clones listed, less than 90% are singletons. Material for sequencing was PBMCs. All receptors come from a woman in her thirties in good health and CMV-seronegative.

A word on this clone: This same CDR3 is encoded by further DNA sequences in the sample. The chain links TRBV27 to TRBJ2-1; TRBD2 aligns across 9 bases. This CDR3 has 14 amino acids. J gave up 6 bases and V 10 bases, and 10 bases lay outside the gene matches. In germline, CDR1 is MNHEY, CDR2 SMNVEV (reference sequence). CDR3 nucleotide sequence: TGTGCCACCAATACAGCGGGAGGAACCAATGAGCAGTTCTTC. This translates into CATNTAGGTNEQFF.

CDR3 nucleotides: TGTGCCAGCAGTGAAAACCCCCGCCTCGGGACAGGTTCCTACGAGCAGTACTTC. Residues: CASSENPRLGTGSYEQYF. The V call is TRBV6-1, the J call TRBJ2-7; 8 bases match TRBD1. Germline loops: CDR1 MNHNS, CDR2 SASEGT. CDR3 size: 18 residues. The ends lost 2 bases at V and 1 base at J; junction bases unmatched: 13.

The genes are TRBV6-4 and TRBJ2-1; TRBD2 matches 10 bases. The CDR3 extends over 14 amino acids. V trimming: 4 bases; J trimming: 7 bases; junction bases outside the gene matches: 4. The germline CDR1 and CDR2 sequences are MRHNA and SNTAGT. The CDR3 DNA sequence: TGTGCCAGCAGTGTTTCTAGCGGGAGTAATGAGCAGTTCTTC. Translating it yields CASSVSSGSNEQFF.

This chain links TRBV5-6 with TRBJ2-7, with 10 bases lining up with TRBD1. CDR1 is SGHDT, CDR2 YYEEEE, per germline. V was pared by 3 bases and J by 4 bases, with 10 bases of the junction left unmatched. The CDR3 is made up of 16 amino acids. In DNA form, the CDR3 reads TGTGCCAGCAGCTCGACCGGGACAGGGGACCATTACGAGCAGTACTTC. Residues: CASSSTGTGDHYEQYF.

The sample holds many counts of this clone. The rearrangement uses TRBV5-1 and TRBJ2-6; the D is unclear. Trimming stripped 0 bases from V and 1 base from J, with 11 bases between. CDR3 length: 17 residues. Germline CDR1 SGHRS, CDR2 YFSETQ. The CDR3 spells CASSLAASVSGANVLTF. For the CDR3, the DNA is TGCGCCAGCAGCTTGGCAGCGTCGGTATCTGGGGCCAACGTCCTGACTTTC.

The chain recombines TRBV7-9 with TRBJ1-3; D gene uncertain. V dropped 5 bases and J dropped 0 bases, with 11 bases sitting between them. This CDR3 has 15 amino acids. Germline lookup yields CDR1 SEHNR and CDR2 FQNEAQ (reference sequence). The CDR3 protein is CASSPRLNSGNTIYF. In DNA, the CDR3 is TGTGCCAGCAGCCCCAGGCTTAACTCTGGAAACACCATATATTTT.

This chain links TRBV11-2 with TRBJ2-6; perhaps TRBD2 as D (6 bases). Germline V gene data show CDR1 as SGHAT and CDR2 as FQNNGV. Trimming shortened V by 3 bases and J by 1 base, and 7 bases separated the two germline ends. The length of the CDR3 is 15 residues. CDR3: CASSFAGSGANVLTF. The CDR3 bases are TGTGCCAGCAGCTTCGCGGGGTCTGGGGCCAACGTCCTGACTTTC.

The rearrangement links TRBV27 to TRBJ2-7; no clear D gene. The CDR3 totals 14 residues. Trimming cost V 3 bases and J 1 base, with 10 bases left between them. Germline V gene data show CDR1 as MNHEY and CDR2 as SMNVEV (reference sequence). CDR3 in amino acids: CASSFQFKSYEQYF. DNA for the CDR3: TGTGCCAGCAGTTTTCAGTTTAAATCCTACGAGCAGTACTTC.

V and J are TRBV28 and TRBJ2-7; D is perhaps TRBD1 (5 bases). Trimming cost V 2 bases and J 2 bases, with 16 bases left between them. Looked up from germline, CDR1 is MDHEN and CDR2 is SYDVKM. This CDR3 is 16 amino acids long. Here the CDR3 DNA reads TGTGCCAGCAGTTTACTCGTCCAGTGGGGCCCCTACGAGCAGTACTTC. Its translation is CASSLLVQWGPYEQYF.

The CDR3 protein is CASSPTTLDTQYF. CDR3 DNA sequence: TGTGCCAGCAGCCCGACTACTCTCGATACGCAGTATTTT. This chain connects TRBV5-4 to TRBJ2-3; D is possibly TRBD2 (5 bases). Germline V lookup: CDR1 SGHNT, CDR2 YYREEE (reference sequence). There are 13 residues in the CDR3. With 4 bases removed from V and 6 bases from J, the gap between germline ends came to 12 bases.

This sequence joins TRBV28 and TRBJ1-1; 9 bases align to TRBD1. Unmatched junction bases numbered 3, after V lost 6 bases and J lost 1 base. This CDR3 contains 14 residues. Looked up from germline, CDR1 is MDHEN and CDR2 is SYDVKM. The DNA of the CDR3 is TGTGCCAGCAGGCTGACAGGGGGGAACACTGAAGCTTTCTTT. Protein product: CASRLTGGNTEAFF. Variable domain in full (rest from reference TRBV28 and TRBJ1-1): DVKVTQSSRYLVKRTGEKVFLECVQDMDHENMFWYRQDPGLGLRLIYFSYDVKMKEKGDIPEGYSVSREKKERFSLILESASTNQTSMYLCASRLTGGNTEAFFGQGTRLTVV.

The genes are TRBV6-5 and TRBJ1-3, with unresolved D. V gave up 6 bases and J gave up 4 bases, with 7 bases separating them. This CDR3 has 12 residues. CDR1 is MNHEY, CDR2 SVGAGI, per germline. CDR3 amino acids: CASRDNGNTIYF. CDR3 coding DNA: TGTGCCAGCAGAGACAACGGAAACACCATATATTTT.

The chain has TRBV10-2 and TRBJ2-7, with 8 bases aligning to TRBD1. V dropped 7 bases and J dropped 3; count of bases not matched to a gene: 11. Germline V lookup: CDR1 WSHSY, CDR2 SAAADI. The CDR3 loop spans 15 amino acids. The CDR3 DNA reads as TGCGCCAGCAAACTAAATTTCGGACAGGGCTACGAGCAGTACTTC. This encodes CASKLNFGQGYEQYF.

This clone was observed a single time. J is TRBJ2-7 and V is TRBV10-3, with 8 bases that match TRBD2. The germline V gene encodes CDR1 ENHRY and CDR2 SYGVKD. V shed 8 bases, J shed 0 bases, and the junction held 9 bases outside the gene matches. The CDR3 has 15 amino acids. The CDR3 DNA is TGTGCCATCGGGCGGGAGGCCCTTTTCTCCTACGAGCAGTACTTC. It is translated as CAIGREALFSYEQYF.

CDR3 nucleotides: TGTGCCAGCAGTCCCTCCGGGGGGGGGAACACTGAAGCTTTCTTT. Protein product: CASSPSGGGNTEAFF. The J gene is TRBJ1-1, the V gene TRBV28; TRBD1 might be the D (5 bases). V was clipped by 5 bases and J by 1 base, with 14 bases between them. The CDR3 contains 15 residues. CDR1 MDHEN and CDR2 SYDVKM come from the germline V gene.

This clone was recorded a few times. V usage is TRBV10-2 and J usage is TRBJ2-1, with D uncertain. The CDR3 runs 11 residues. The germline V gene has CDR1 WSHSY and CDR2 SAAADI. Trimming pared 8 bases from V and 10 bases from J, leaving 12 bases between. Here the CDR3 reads CASANPVEQFF. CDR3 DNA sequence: TGCGCCAGCGCTAATCCCGTAGAGCAGTTCTTC.

DNA for the CDR3: TGTGCTAATTTGTGGGGGAGGCACGAGCAGTACTTC. Translation gives CANLWGRHEQYF. The rearrangement joins TRBV28 to TRBJ2-7, with TRBD2 as a possible D gene (6 bases). The CDR3 length is 12 residues. The germline V gene has CDR1 MDHEN and CDR2 SYDVKM.

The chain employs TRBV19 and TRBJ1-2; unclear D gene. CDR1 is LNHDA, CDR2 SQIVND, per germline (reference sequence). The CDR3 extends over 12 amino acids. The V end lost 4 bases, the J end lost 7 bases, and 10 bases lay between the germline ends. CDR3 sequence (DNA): TGTGCCAGTAGTACCGGGGAGAGTGGCTACACCTTC. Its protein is CASSTGESGYTF.

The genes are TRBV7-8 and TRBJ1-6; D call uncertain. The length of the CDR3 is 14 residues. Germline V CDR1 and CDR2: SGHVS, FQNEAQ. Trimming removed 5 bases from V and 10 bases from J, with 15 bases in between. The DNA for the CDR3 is TGTGCCAGCAGCGTCGGACGGGCGGGATCACCCCTCCACTTT. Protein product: CASSVGRAGSPLHF.

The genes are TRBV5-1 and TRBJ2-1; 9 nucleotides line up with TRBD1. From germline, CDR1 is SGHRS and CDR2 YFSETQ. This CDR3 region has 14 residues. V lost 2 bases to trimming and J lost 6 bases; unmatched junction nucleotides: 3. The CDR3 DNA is TGCGCCAGCAGCTTAGACAGGGGGGTCAATGAGCAGTTCTTC. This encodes CASSLDRGVNEQFF. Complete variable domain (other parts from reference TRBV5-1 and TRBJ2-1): KAGVTQTPRYLIKTRGQQVTLSCSPISGHRSVSWYQQTPGQGLQFLFEYFSETQRNKGNFPGRFSGRQFSNSRSEMNVSTLELGDSALYLCASSLDRGVNEQFFGPGTRLTVL.

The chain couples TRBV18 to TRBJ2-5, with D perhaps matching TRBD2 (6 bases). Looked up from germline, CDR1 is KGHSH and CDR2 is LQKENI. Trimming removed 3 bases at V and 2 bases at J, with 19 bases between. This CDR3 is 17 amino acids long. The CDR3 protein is CASSPWAGRSLQETQYF. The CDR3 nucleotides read TGTGCCAGCTCACCTTGGGCGGGACGAAGCCTTCAAGAGACCCAGTACTTC.

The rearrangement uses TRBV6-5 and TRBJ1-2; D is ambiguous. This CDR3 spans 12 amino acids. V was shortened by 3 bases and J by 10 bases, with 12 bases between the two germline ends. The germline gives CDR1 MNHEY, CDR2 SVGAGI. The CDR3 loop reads CASSYFGDVYTF. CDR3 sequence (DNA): TGTGCCAGCAGTTATTTCGGGGATGTCTACACCTTC.

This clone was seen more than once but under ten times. The CDR3 loop reads CASSQDLGGSGANVLTF. CDR3 DNA: TGCGCCAGCAGCCAAGATTTAGGCGGATCTGGGGCCAACGTCCTGACTTTC. This rearrangement joins TRBV4-1 to TRBJ2-6; D uncertain. The CDR3 length is 17 residues. Per germline, CDR1 MGHRA and CDR2 YSYEKL. V was pared by 0 bases and J by 1 base, with 10 bases between.

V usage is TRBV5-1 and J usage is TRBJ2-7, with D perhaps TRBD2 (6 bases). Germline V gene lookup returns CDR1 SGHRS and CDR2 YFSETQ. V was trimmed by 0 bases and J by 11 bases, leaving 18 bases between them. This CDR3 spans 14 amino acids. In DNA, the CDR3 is TGCGCCAGCAGCTTGGGCTCCGCCGAAGGGAGGAAGTACTTC. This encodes CASSLGSAEGRKYF.

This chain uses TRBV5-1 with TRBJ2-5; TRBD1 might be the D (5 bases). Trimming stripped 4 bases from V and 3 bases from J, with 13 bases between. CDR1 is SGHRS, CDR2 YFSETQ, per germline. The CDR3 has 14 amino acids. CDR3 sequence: CASSQGTIEETQYF. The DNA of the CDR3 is TGCGCCAGCAGCCAGGGAACAATCGAAGAGACCCAGTACTTC.

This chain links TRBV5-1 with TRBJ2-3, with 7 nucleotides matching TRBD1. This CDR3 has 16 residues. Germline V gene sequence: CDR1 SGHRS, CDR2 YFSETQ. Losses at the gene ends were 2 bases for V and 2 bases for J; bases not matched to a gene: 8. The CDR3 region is CASSFLPGQLTDTQYF. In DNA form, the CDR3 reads TGCGCCAGCAGCTTTCTACCGGGACAGCTCACAGATACGCAGTATTTT.

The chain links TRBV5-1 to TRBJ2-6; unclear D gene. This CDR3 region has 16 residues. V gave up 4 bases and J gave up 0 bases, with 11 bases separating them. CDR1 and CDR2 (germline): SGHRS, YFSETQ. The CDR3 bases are TGCGCCAGCAGCCCCACTGCCGCCTCTGGGGCCAACGTCCTGACTTTC. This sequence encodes CASSPTAASGANVLTF. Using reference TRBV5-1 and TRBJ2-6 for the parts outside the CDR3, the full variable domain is KAGVTQTPRYLIKTRGQQVTLSCSPISGHRSVSWYQQTPGQGLQFLFEYFSETQRNKGNFPGRFSGRQFSNSRSEMNVSTLELGDSALYLCASSPTAASGANVLTFGAGSRLTVL.

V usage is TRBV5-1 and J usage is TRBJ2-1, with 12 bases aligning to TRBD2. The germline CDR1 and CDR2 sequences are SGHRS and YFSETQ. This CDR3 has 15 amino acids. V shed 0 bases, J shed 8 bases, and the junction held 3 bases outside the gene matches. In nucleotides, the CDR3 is TGCGCCAGCAGCTTGGTTCTAGCGGGGGGGGATGAGCAGTTCTTC. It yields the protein CASSLVLAGGDEQFF.